This T cell receptor beta chain derives from a study of shared clonotypes between healthy human individuals. Overall study: Serving as donors were a couple of women and a few men, whose ages spanned 18 to 49. Donors had three CD4 naive, three CD4 memory, two CD8 naive and one CD8 memory plate apiece.

V lost 2 bases to trimming and J lost 6 bases, with 11 bases between them. Germline-derived CDR1 and CDR2 are LNHDA and SQIVND (reference sequence). The CDR3 covers 14 residues. The sorted-subset replicate PCRs were given roughly 190 ng DNA, which is 25,000 to 35,000 T cell genomes. Sequencing was performed with immunoSEQ multiplex PCR; in TCRdb, only in-frame clones are kept and a portion is missing. The profile shows roughly 1.5 million clones, 95% to 99% of them singletons. The J gene is TRBJ2-4, the V gene TRBV19; D is possibly TRBD1 (5 bases). The clonotype originates from a man between 25 and 39 years old in good health. The material sequenced was naive CD4+ T cells sorted from blood. Subset specified: CD45RA+ positively selected. CDR3 in DNA: TGTGCCAGTAGTATAAGTGGGGCCTTAAACATTCAGTACTTC. Protein product: CASSISGALNIQYF. Using reference TRBV19 and TRBJ2-4 for the parts outside the CDR3, the full variable domain is DGGITQSPKYLFRKEGQNVTLSCEQNLNHDAMYWYRQDPGQGLRLIYYSQIVNDFQKGDIAEGYSVSREKKESFPLTVTSAQKNPTAFYLCASSISGALNIQYFGAGTRLSVL.